The clone carrying this T cell receptor beta chain has more than one count but fewer than ten. Trimming pared 5 bases from V and 6 bases from J, leaving 17 bases between. The CDR3 spans 14 residues. CDR1 and CDR2 from the germline V gene are SEHNR and FQNEAQ (reference sequence). From the RT-PCR reads, TCRdb called clonotypes with MiXCR, one entry per CDR3 protein. There are some 960,000 distinct CDR3 sequences in the sample; roughly 17% occur only once, and 5.5% to 6.5% lies in the top ten. The data were obtained in a study of patients and donors after allogeneic stem cell transplantation. This receptor was obtained from a human donor who was either an allogeneic HSCT recipient or a stem cell or donor lymphocyte infusion donor (not recorded which). It is not recorded whose cells these are; they may come from a transplant donor. V usage is TRBV7-9 and J usage is TRBJ2-7, with D maybe TRBD2 (6 bases). The sequencing sample was made of blood, either unsorted or a sorted T cell fraction (not recorded which). This chain's CDR3 is CASSIRHRGSEQYF. The CDR3 nucleotides read TGTGCCAGCAGCATCCGCCACCGGGGGAGCGAGCAGTACTTC.